These 11 T cell receptor beta chains were sequenced from one sample in a study of blood T cell repertoires in COVID-19. Profiled with immunoSEQ multiplex PCR; TCRdb holds only in-frame clones, not every one. The repertoire has around 180,000 clones, approximately 74% of them found once; the top ten carry about 3%. The source material was peripheral blood. The receptor set was obtained from a woman older than 75 with acute or convalescent COVID-19.

The V and J genes are TRBV28 and TRBJ1-5; D gene uncertain. Trimming removed 7 bases at V and 3 bases at J, with 7 bases between. Germline assignment: CDR1 MDHEN and CDR2 SYDVKM. The CDR3 covers 12 residues. Here the CDR3 reads CASTSVNQPQHF. CDR3 DNA: TGTGCCAGCACCTCGGTCAATCAGCCCCAGCATTTT.

This clone appeared once. The gene calls are TRBV4-1 and TRBJ1-5; perhaps TRBD1 as D (5 bases). Looked up from germline, CDR1 is MGHRA and CDR2 is YSYEKL. The ends were cut back, 0 bases at V and 0 bases at J, with 9 bases in the middle. The CDR3 contains 16 residues. The CDR3 DNA is TGCGCCAGCAGCCAAGAGTCCAGGGATAGCAATCAGCCCCAGCATTTT. Translating gives CASSQESRDSNQPQHF.

This clone was detected once. This chain links TRBV10-3 with TRBJ1-1; D is perhaps TRBD1 (6 bases). CDR3 length: 15 amino acids. Trimming left V 0 bases short and J 4 bases short, with 12 bases between. Germline-derived CDR1 and CDR2 are ENHRY and SYGVKD. CDR3 sequence reads: CAISESGGGGTEAFF. The CDR3 nucleotides read TGTGCCATCAGTGAGTCGGGAGGGGGAGGCACTGAAGCTTTCTTT.

This rearrangement joins TRBV27 to TRBJ2-7; possible D gene TRBD2, 5 bases. Trimming took 5 bases from V and 2 from J, leaving 10 bases between them. The CDR3 consists of 13 residues. Germline V gene lookup returns CDR1 MNHEY and CDR2 SMNVEV (reference sequence). Written as DNA, the CDR3 is TGTGCCAGCAGTACCGTGGGAGCCTACGAGCAGTACTTC. Amino acids: CASSTVGAYEQYF.

The gene calls are TRBV14 and TRBJ1-1, with D uncertain. Germline V lookup: CDR1 SGHDN, CDR2 FVKESK. V lost 5 bases and J lost 6, with 19 bases in between. This CDR3 region has 15 residues. CDR3 in amino acids: CASSVQDFFGSEAFF. DNA of the CDR3: TGTGCCAGCAGCGTACAAGACTTCTTCGGATCTGAAGCTTTCTTT. The full variable domain, completed using reference TRBV14 and TRBJ1-1, is EAGVTQFPSHSVIEKGQTVTLRCDPISGHDNLYWYRRVMGKEIKFLLHFVKESKQDESGMPNNRFLAERTGGTYSTLKVQPAELEDSGVYFCASSVQDFFGSEAFFGQGTRLTVV.

This clone was found a few times. CDR3: CASRDRGDTEAFF. The CDR3 DNA follows: TGTGCCAGCCGGGACCGGGGGGACACTGAAGCTTTCTTT. V and J are TRBV2 and TRBJ1-1, with D tentatively TRBD1 (5 bases). V lost 8 bases and J lost 3, with 13 bases in between. The CDR3 is 13 residues long. Germline V CDR1 and CDR2: SNHLY, FYNNEI.

The gene calls are TRBV28 and TRBJ1-5, with unresolved D. The germline CDR1 and CDR2 sequences are MDHEN and SYDVKM. The CDR3 contains 15 residues. The V end lost 6 bases, the J end lost 3 bases, and 15 bases lay between the germline ends. CDR3 protein: CASRSLGRDNQPQHF. In nucleotides, the CDR3 is TGTGCCAGCAGATCTCTCGGGAGGGACAATCAGCCCCAGCATTTT. Using reference TRBV28 and TRBJ1-5 for the parts outside the CDR3, the full variable domain is DVKVTQSSRYLVKRTGEKVFLECVQDMDHENMFWYRQDPGLGLRLIYFSYDVKMKEKGDIPEGYSVSREKKERFSLILESASTNQTSMYLCASRSLGRDNQPQHFGDGTRLSIL.

This clone was seen only once. V is TRBV28 and J is TRBJ2-1; the match to TRBD1 covers 9 bases. The CDR3 is made up of 15 amino acids. V lost 4 bases, J lost 7 bases, and 8 bases stayed unmatched. CDR1 is MDHEN and CDR2 is SYDVKM in the germline V gene. CDR3 protein: CASSSTGTGRNEQFF. CDR3 in DNA: TGTGCCAGCAGTTCGACCGGGACAGGGCGGAATGAGCAGTTCTTC. Supplemented by reference TRBV28 and TRBJ2-1, the full variable domain reads DVKVTQSSRYLVKRTGEKVFLECVQDMDHENMFWYRQDPGLGLRLIYFSYDVKMKEKGDIPEGYSVSREKKERFSLILESASTNQTSMYLCASSSTGTGRNEQFFGPGTRLTVL.

This clone was recorded only once. The chain has TRBV27 and TRBJ2-7; possible D gene TRBD1, 6 bases. The CDR3 is 16 amino acids. The V gene's germline CDR1 is MNHEY and CDR2 SMNVEV (reference sequence). V was cut by 5 bases and J by 0 bases, with 17 bases left in between. The CDR3 spells CASSASTGRSSYEQYF. CDR3 DNA sequence: TGTGCCAGCAGTGCATCGACAGGCCGAAGCTCCTACGAGCAGTACTTC.

The chain is built from TRBV10-2 and TRBJ2-7; 8 positions agree with TRBD1. CDR1 is WSHSY and CDR2 is SAAADI in the germline V gene. The J segment lost 2 bases and the V segment lost 2 bases, leaving 8 bases of the junction unmatched. The CDR3 is 16 amino acids. The CDR3 DNA follows: TGCGCCAGCAGTGAGCCCGGCGACAGGGGTACCTACGAGCAGTACTTC. This gives the protein CASSEPGDRGTYEQYF.

V and J are TRBV18 and TRBJ1-2; D is uncertain. The CDR3 runs to 14 residues. V was cut by 6 bases and J by 8 bases, with 19 bases left in between. Per the germline V gene, CDR1 is KGHSH and CDR2 is LQKENI. The chain's CDR3 is CASSDQSAGYGYTF. CDR3 bases: TGTGCCAGCTCTGACCAGTCGGCAGGATACGGCTACACCTTC.